This record covers a single T cell receptor (beta chain). Its specificity is unknown. The junction departs from the called germline gene at one end, perhaps through a read error. TCRdb re-called the reads through MiXCR, storing one row per CDR3 protein. The sample has some 240,000 distinct CDR3 sequences; about 15% are singletons. CDR1 LGHNA and CDR2 YSLEER come from the germline V gene. The CDR3 is 15 amino acids. This sample stems from a study of T cell repertoires in cytomegalovirus infection. Study results and caveats: Ex vivo, HLA-C-restricted CMV-specific TCR beta clonotypes prevailed over the rest of the response.

The origin of this receptor is a human donor in good health (CMV status not recorded). Some clones in this sample may be carry-over from other donors' samples. V gene TRBV4-3 combines with J gene TRBJ1-2; unclear D gene. The sequenced material came from CD8+ T cells from PBMCs. CDR3 loop: CASRQGGRGSYGYTF. In DNA form, the CDR3 reads TGCGCCAGCAGACAAGGAGGCCGGGGAAGCTATGGCTACACCTTC.